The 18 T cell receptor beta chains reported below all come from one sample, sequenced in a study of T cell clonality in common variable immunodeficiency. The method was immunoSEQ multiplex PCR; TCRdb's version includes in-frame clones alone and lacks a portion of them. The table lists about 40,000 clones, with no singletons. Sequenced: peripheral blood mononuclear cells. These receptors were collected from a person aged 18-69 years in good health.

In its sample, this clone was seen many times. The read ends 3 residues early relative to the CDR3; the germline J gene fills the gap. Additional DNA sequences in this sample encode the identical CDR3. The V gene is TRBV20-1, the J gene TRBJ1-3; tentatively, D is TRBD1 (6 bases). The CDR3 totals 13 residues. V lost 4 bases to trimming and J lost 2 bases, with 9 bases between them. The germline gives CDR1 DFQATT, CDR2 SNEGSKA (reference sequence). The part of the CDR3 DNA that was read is TGCAGTGCTATAAGGACAGCTGGAAACACC. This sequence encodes CSAIRTAGNT. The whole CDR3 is CSAIRTAGNTIYF.

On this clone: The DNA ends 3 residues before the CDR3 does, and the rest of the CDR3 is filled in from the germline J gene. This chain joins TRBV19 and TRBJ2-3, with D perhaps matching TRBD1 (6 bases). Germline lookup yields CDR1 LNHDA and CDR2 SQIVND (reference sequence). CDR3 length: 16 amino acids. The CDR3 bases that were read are TGTGCCAGTAGTTCCGGACAGCCCTCGACTAATCAGCCG. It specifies CASSSGQPSTNQP. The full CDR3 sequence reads CASSSGQPSTNQPQYF.

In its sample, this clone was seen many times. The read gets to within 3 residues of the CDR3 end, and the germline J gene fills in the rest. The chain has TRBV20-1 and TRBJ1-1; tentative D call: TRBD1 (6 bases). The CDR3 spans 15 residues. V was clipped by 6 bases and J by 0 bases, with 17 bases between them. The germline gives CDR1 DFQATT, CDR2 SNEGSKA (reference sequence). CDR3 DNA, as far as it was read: TGCAGTGCGTCGAGCGGGGGGCCCATGAACACTGAA. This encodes CSASSGGPMNTE. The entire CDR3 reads CSASSGGPMNTEAFF.

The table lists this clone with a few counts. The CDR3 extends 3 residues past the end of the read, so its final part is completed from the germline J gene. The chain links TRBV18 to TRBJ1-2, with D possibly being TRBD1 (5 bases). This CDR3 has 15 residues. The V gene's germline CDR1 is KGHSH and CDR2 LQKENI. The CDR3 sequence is CASSPRVMSYNDYTF. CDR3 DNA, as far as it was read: TGTGCCAGCTCCCCCAGGGTTATGTCCTACAATGAC.

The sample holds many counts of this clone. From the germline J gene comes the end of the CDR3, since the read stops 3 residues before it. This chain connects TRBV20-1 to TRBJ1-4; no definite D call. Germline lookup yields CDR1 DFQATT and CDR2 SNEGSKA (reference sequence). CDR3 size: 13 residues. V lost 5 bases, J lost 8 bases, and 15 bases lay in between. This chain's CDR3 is CSAGLSGVEKLFF. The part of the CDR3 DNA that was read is TGCAGTGCTGGCCTTAGCGGGGTCGAAAAA.

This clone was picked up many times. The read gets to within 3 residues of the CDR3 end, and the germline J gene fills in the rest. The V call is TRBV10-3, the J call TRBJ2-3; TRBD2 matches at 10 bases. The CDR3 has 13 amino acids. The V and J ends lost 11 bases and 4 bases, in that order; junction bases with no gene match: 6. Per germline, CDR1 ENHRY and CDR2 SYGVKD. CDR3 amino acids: CASGTSVPDTQYF. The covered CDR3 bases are TGTGCCTCGGGGACTAGCGTTCCAGATACG.

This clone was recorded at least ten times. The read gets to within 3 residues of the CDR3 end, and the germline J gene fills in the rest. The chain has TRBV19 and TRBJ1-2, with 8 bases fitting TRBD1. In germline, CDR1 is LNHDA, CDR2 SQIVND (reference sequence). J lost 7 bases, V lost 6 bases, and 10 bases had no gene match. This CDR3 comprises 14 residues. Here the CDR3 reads CASSSPQGASGYTF. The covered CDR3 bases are TGTGCCAGTAGCTCGCCGCAGGGGGCCTCTGGC.

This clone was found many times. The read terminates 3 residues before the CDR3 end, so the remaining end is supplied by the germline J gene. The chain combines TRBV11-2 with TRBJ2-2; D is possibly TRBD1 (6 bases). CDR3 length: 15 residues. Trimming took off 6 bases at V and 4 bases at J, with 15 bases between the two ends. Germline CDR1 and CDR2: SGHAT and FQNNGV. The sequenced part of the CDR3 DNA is TGTGCCAGCAGGCTAGAACGAGGGGGCACCGGGGAG. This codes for CASRLERGGTGE. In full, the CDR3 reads CASRLERGGTGELFF.

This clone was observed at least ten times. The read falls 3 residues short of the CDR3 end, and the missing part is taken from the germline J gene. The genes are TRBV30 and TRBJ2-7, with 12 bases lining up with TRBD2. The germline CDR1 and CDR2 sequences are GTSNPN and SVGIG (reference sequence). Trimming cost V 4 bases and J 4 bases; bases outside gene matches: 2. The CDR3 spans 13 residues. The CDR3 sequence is CAWTSGRGYEQYF. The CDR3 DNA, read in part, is TGTGCCTGGACTAGCGGGAGGGGGTACGAG. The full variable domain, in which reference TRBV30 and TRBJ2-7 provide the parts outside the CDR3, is SQTIHQWPATLVQPVGSPLSLECTVEGTSNPNLYWYRQAAGRGLQLLFYSVGIGQISSEVPQNLSASRPQDRQFILSSKKLLLSDSGFYLCAWTSGRGYEQYFGPGTRLTVT.

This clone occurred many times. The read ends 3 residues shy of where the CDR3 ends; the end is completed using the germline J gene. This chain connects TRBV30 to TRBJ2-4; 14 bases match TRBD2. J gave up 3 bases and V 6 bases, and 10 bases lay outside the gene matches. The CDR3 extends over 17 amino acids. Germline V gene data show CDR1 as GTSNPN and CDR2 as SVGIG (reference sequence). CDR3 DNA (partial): TGTGCCTGTTCTTATTCCGGACTAGCGGGAGGCAAAAACATT. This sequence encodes CACSYSGLAGGKNI. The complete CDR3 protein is CACSYSGLAGGKNIQYF.

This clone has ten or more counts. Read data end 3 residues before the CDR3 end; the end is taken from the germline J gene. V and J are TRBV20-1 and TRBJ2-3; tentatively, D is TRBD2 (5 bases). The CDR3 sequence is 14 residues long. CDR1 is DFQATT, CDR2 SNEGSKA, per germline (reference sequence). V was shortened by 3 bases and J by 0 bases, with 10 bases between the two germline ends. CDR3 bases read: TGCAGTGCTAGTAGTCTAGCCAGCACAGATACG. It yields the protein CSASSLASTDT. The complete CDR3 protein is CSASSLASTDTQYF.

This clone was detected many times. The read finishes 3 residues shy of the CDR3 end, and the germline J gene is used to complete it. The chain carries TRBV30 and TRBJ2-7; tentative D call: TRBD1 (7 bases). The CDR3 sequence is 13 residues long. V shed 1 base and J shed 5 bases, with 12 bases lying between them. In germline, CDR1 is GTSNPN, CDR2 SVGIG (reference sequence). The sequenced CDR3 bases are TGTGCCTGGAGTGAGACAGGGAGGAACGAG. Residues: CAWSETGRNE. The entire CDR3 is CAWSETGRNEQYF. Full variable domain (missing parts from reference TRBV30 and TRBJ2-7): SQTIHQWPATLVQPVGSPLSLECTVEGTSNPNLYWYRQAAGRGLQLLFYSVGIGQISSEVPQNLSASRPQDRQFILSSKKLLLSDSGFYLCAWSETGRNEQYFGPGTRLTVT.

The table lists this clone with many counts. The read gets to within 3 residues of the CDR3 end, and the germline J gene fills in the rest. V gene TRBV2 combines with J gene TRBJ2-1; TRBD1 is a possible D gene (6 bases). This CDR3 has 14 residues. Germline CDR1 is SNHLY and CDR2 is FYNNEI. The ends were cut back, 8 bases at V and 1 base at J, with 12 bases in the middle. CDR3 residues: CASVWQGSYNEQFF. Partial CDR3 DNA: TGTGCCAGCGTTTGGCAGGGGTCCTACAATGAG.

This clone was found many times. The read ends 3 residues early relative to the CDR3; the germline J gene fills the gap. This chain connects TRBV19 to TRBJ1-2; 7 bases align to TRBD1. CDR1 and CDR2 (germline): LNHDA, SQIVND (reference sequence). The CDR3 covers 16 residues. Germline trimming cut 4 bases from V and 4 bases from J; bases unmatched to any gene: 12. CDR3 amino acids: CASSTGDRRATYGYTF. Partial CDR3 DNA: TGTGCCAGTAGTACAGGGGACAGAAGGGCAACCTATGGC.

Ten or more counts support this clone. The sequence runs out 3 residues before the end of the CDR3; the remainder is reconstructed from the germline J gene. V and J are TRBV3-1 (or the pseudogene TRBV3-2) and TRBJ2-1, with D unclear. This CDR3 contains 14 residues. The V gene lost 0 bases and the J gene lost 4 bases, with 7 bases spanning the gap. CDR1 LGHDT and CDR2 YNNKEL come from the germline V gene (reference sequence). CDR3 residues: CASSQDPYYNEQFF. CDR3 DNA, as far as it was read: TGTGCCAGCAGCCAAGATCCTTATTACAATGAG.

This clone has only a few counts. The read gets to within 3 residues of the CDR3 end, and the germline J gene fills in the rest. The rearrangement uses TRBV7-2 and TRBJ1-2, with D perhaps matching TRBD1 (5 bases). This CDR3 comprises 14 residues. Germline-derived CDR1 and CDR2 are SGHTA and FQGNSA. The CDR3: CASSFATATYDYTF. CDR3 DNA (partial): TGTGCCAGCAGCTTTGCGACAGCCACCTACGAC.

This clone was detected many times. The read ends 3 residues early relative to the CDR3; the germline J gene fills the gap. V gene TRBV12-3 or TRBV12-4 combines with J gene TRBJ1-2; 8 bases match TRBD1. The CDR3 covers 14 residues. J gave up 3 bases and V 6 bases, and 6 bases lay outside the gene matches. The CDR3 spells CASSETGAYYGYTF. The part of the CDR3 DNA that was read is TGTGCCAGCAGCGAGACAGGGGCATACTATGGC.

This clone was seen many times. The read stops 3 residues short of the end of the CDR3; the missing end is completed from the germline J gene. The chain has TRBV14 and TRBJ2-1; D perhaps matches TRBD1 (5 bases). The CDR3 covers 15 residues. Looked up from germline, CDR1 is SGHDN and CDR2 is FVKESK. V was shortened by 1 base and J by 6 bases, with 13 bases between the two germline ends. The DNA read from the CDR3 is TGTGCCAGCAGCCAAGTAAGGGGCTTGGGCAATGAG. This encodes CASSQVRGLGNE. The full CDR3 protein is CASSQVRGLGNEQFF.